This passage covers 8 T cell receptor beta chains from one sample sequenced in a study of T cells after yellow fever vaccination. One entry per CDR3 protein results from TCRdb running MiXCR on the 5' RACE reads. The table includes approximately 550,000 distinct CDR3 sequences, about 13% detected once. The source was PBMCs, collected on the day of the yellow fever booster vaccination. The receptors shown here come from a man aged 30 to 45 who received the YFV17D yellow fever vaccine.

This clonotype has a handful of counts. The V gene is TRBV15, the J gene TRBJ2-3; a possible D gene is TRBD2 (5 bases). This CDR3 contains 15 residues. V lost 3 bases to trimming and J lost 2 bases, with 12 bases between them. Germline V gene sequence: CDR1 LNHNV, CDR2 YYDKDF (reference sequence). In DNA form, the CDR3 reads TGTGCCACCAGCAGTCCCCTAGCTTCCACAGATACGCAGTATTTT. It translates to CATSSPLASTDTQYF. Drawing the rest from reference TRBV15 and TRBJ2-3, the complete variable domain is DAMVIQNPRYQVTQFGKPVTLSCSQTLNHNVMYWYQQKSSQAPKLLFHYYDKDFNNEADTPDNFQSRRPNTSFCFLDIRSPGLGDTAMYLCATSSPLASTDTQYFGPGTRLTVL.

This clonotype was detected only a few times. The chain recombines TRBV14 with TRBJ2-1, with TRBD2 matching over 7 bases. Trimming took 5 bases from V and 10 from J; bases not matched to a gene: 14. CDR1 and CDR2 from the germline V gene are SGHDN and FVKESK. The CDR3 is 15 amino acids. The CDR3 DNA sequence: TGTGCCAGCAGCTACTTAGCGGGCCCGGGTCAGGAGCAGTTCTTC. Residues: CASSYLAGPGQEQFF. The complete variable domain, with remaining parts taken from reference TRBV14 and TRBJ2-1, reads EAGVTQFPSHSVIEKGQTVTLRCDPISGHDNLYWYRRVMGKEIKFLLHFVKESKQDESGMPNNRFLAERTGGTYSTLKVQPAELEDSGVYFCASSYLAGPGQEQFFGPGTRLTVL.

This clonotype was seen only a few times. The chain joins TRBV7-2 to TRBJ1-2; TRBD1 matches at 8 bases. Germline V lookup: CDR1 SGHTA, CDR2 FQGNSA. CDR3 length: 13 residues. Unmatched junction bases numbered 6, after V lost 4 bases and J lost 8 bases. The CDR3 DNA follows: TGTGCCAGCAGCTCCCAACAGGGGGGCGGCTACACCTTC. Encoded protein: CASSSQQGGGYTF.

The V call is TRBV27, the J call TRBJ2-1, with D unresolved. The CDR3 runs to 13 residues. V lost 5 bases to trimming and J lost 13 bases, with 18 bases between them. Germline V CDR1 and CDR2: MNHEY, SMNVEV (reference sequence). The CDR3 coding sequence is TGTGCCAGCAGTGACCGCCCTGGAGACCTACAGTTCTTC. This encodes CASSDRPGDLQFF.

The gene calls are TRBV5-1 and TRBJ2-5, with 10 bases aligning to TRBD1. The V gene end was trimmed by 4 bases and the J gene end by 1 base; junction bases not matched to a gene: 13. Per the germline V gene, CDR1 is SGHRS and CDR2 is YFSETQ. This CDR3 comprises 18 residues. CDR3 DNA: TGCGCCAGCAGCACGGGGACAGGGGCCCACCTCGGCCAAGAGACCCAGTACTTC. Translated: CASSTGTGAHLGQETQYF.

CDR3 sequence reads: CASSPRWNQPQHF. As DNA, the CDR3 is TGTGCCAGTAGCCCCCGCTGGAATCAGCCCCAGCATTTT. The chain combines TRBV19 with TRBJ1-5; D remains unclear. From germline, CDR1 is LNHDA and CDR2 SQIVND (reference sequence). This CDR3 has 13 residues. The V end was cut by 6 bases, the J end by 4 bases, with 10 bases between.

This clonotype showed up just a few times. The rearrangement joins TRBV12-3 or TRBV12-4 to TRBJ1-5; possibly TRBD1 for D (6 bases). Trimming stripped 3 bases from V and 9 bases from J, with 12 bases between. This CDR3 comprises 13 residues. The CDR3 bases are TGTGCCAGCAGTTTGTCGGGGGCAGGGCCCCAGCATTTT. This codes for CASSLSGAGPQHF.

There are a few counts of this clonotype. The chain recombines TRBV6-5 with TRBJ2-1, with D unclear. The CDR3 spans 10 residues. V lost 8 bases and J lost 9, with 8 bases in between. Germline CDR1 is MNHEY and CDR2 is SVGAGI. DNA for the CDR3: TGTGCCAGCCACCCCATTGAGCAGTTCTTC. Translation: CASHPIEQFF.